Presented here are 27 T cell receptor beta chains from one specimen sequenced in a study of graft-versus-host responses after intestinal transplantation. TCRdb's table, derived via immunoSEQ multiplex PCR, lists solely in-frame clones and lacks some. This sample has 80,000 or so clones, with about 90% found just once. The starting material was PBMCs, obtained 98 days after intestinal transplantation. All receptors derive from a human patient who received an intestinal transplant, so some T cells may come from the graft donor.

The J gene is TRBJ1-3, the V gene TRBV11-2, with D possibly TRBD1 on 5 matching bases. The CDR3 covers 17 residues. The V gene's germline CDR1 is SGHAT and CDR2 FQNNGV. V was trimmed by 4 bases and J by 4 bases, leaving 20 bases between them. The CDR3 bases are TGTGCCAGCAGCTACGGCGTCCCACGCAGGGTAGGAAACACCATATATTTT. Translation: CASSYGVPRRVGNTIYF.

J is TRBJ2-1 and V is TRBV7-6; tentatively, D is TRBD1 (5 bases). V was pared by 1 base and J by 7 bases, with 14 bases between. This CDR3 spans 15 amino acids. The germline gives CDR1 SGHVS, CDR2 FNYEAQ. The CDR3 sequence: CASSLVAGQVNEQFF. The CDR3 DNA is TGTGCCAGCAGCTTAGTGGCAGGGCAGGTAAATGAGCAGTTCTTC.

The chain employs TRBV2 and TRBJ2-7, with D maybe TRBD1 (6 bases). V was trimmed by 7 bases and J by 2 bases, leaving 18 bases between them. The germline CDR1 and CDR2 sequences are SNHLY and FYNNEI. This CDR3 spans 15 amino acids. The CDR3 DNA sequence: TGTGCCAGCACCGAAAGTGGGGGCCCCACCTACGAGCAGTACTTC. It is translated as CASTESGGPTYEQYF.

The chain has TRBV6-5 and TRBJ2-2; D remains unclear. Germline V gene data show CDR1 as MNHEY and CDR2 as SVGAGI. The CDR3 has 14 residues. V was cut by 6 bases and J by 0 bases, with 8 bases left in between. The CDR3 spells CASRVRPNTGELFF. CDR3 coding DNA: TGTGCCAGCAGGGTCAGACCGAACACCGGGGAGCTGTTTTTT.

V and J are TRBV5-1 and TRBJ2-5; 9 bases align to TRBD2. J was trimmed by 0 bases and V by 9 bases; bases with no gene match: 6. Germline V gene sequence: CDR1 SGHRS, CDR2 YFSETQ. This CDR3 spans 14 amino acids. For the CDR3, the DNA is TGCGCCAACAAACGCGGGGGGGACCAAGAGACCCAGTACTTC. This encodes CANKRGGDQETQYF.

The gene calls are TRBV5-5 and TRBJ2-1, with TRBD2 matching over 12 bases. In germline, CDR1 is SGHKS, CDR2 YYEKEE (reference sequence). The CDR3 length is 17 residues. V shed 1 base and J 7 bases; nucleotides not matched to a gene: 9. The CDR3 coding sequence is TGTGCCAGCAGCTTGTCTAGCGGGGGGGCCAATGCAAATGAGCAGTTCTTC. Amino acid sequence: CASSLSSGGANANEQFF.

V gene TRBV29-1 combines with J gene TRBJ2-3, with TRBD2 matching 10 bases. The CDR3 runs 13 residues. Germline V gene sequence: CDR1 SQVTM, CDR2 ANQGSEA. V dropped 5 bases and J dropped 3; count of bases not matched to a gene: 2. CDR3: CSVQREGTDTQYF. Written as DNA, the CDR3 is TGCAGCGTTCAGCGGGAGGGGACAGATACGCAGTATTTT.

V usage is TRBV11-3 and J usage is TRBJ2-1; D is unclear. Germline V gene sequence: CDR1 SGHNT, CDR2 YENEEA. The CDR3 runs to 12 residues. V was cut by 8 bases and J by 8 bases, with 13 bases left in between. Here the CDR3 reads CASGFSSDEQFF. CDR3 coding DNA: TGTGCCAGCGGGTTCTCGAGCGATGAGCAGTTCTTC.

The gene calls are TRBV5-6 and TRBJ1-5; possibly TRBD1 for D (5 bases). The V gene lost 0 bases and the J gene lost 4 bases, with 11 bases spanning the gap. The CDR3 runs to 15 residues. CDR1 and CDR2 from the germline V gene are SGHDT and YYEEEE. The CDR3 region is CASSLGAGGNQPQHF. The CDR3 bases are TGTGCCAGCAGCTTGGGTGCGGGGGGGAATCAGCCCCAGCATTTT.

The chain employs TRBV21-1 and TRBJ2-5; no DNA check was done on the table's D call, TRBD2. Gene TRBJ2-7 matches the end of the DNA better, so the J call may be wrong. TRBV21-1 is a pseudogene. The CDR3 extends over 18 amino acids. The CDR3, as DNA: TGTGCCAGCAGCAAAATAGCCTGGGACAGCGGGAGACTGAACGAGCAGTACTTC. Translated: CASSKIAWDSGRLNEQYF.

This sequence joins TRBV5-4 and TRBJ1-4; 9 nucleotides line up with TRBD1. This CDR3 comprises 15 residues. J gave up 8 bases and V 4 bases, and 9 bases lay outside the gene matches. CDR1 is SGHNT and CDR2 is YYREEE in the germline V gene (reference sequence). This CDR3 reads CASSPGQGREEKLFF. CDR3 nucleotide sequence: TGTGCCAGCAGCCCGGGACAGGGACGAGAGGAAAAACTGTTTTTT.

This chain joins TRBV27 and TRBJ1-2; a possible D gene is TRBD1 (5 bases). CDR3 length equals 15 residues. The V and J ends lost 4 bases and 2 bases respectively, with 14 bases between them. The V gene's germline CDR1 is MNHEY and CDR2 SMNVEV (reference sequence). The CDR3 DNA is TGTGCCAGCAGTTCGGCAACAGGACTAAACTATGGCTACACCTTC. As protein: CASSSATGLNYGYTF.

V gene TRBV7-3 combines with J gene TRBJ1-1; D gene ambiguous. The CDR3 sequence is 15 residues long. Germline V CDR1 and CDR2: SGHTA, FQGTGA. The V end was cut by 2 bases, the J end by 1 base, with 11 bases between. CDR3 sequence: CASSLEGWGNTEAFF. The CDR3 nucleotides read TGTGCCAGCAGCTTAGAAGGGTGGGGGAACACTGAAGCTTTCTTT.

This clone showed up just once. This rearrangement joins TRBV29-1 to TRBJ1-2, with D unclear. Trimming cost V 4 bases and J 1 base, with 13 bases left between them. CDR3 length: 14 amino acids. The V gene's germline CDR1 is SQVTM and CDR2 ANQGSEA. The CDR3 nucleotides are TGCAGCGTTGTGGAGAGTAGGATTAACTATGGCTACACCTTC. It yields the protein CSVVESRINYGYTF.

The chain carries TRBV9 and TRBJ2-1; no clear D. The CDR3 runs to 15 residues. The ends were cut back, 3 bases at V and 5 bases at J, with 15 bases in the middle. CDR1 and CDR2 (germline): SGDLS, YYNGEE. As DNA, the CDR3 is TGTGCCAGCAGCGCGGCCGGCCCTGGGGACAATGAGCAGTTCTTC. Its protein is CASSAAGPGDNEQFF.

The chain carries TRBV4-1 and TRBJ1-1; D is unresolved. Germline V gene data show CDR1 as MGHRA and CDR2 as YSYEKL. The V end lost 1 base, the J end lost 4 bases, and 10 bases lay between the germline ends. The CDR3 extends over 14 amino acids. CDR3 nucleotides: TGCGCCAGCAGCCAAGCGGGGTATGGCACTGAAGCTTTCTTT. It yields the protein CASSQAGYGTEAFF.

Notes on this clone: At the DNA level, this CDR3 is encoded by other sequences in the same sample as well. As DNA, the CDR3 is TGTGCCAGCAGCTTAGATCGTGTAGCCGGGGAGCTGTTTTTT. This encodes CASSLDRVAGELFF. The chain employs TRBV11-2 and TRBJ2-2; no clear D gene. Germline V gives CDR1 SGHAT, CDR2 FQNNGV. CDR3 size: 14 residues. Trimming took off 0 bases at V and 6 bases at J, with 8 bases between the two ends.

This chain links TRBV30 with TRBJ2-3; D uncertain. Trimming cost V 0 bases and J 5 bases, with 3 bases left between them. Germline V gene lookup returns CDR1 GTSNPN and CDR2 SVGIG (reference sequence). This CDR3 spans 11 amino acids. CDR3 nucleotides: TGTGCCTGGAGTGTAGAAGATACGCAGTATTTT. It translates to CAWSVEDTQYF.

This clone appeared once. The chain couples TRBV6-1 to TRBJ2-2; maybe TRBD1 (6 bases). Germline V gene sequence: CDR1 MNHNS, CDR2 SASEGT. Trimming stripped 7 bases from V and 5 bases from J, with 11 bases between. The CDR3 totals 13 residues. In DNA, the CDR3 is TGTGCCAGCAACAGGGAAGGGACCGGGGAGCTGTTTTTT. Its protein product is CASNREGTGELFF.

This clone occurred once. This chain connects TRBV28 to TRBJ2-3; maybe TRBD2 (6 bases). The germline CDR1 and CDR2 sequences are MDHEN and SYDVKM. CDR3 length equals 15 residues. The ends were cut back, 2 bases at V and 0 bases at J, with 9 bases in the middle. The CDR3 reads CASSLTGLSTDTQYF. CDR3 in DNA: TGTGCCAGCAGTTTAACGGGACTCAGCACAGATACGCAGTATTTT.

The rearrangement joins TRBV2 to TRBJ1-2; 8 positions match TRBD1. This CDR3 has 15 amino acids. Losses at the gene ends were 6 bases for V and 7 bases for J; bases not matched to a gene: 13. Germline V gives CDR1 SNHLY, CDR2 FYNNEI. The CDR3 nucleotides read TGTGCCAGCAGCGACGGACAGGGACTCTCCCTTGGCTACACCTTC. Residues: CASSDGQGLSLGYTF.

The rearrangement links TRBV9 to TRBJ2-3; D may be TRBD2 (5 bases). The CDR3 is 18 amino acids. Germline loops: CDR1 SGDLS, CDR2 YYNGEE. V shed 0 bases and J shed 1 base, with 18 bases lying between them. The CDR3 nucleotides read TGTGCCAGCAGCGTAGCTCAAGTTGCGGGTGGGGGCACAGATACGCAGTATTTT. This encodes CASSVAQVAGGGTDTQYF.

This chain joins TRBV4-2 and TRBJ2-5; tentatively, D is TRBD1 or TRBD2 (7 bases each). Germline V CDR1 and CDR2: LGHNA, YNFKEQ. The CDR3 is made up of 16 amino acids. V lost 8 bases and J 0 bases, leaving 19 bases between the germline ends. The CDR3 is CASSRGAGQYQETQYF. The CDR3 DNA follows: TGTGCCAGCTCAAGGGGAGCGGGACAGTACCAAGAGACCCAGTACTTC.

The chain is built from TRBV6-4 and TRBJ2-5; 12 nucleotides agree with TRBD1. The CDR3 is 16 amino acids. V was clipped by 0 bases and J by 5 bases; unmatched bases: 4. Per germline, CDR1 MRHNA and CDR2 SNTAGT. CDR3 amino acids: CASSDSGTGGVETQYF. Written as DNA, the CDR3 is TGTGCCAGCAGTGACTCTGGGACAGGGGGCGTCGAGACCCAGTACTTC.

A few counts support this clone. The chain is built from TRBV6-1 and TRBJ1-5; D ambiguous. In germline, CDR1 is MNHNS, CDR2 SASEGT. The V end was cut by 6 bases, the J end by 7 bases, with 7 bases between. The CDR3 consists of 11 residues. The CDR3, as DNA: TGTGCCAGCAGACTGGCCCAGCCCCAGCATTTT. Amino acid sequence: CASRLAQPQHF.

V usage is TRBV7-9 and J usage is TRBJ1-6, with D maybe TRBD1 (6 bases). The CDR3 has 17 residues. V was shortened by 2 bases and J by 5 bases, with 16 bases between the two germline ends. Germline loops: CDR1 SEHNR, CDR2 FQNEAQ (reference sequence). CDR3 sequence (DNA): TGTGCCAGCAGCTTATATCCTCGGGGGGCGAATAATTCACCCCTCCACTTT. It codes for CASSLYPRGANNSPLHF.

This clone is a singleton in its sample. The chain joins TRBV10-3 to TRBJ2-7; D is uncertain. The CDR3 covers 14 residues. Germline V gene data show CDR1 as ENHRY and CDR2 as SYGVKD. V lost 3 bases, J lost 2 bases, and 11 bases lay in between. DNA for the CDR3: TGTGCCATCAGTGATAGGGTAGGCCCCTACGAGCAGTACTTC. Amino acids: CAISDRVGPYEQYF.